What follows are 19 T cell receptor beta chains derived from one specimen sequenced in a study of blood T cell repertoires in COVID-19. Clones were read by immunoSEQ multiplex PCR, and TCRdb kept only the in-frame ones, dropping some. Here the sample spans approximately 44,000 clones, around 90% being singletons. The sample comprised peripheral blood. These receptors came from a man between 60 and 70 years old with acute or convalescent COVID-19.

V usage is TRBV11-2 and J usage is TRBJ2-1; maybe TRBD2 (6 bases). CDR1 is SGHAT and CDR2 is FQNNGV in the germline V gene. The CDR3 runs 14 residues. Trimming removed 1 base from V and 5 bases from J, with 9 bases in between. CDR3 loop: CASSLVAGNNEQFF. CDR3 nucleotides: TGTGCCAGCAGCTTAGTTGCGGGGAACAATGAGCAGTTCTTC.

This clone came up a few times. J is TRBJ1-1 and V is TRBV21-1. TRBV21-1 is a known pseudogene. This CDR3 comprises 15 residues. In DNA, the CDR3 is TGTGCCAGCAGCAAAGTTTGGGGACTAACATCTGAAGCTTTCTTT. Protein: CASSKVWGLTSEAFF.

The rearrangement links TRBV4-3 to TRBJ1-2; D possibly corresponds to TRBD1 (5 bases). CDR3 size: 18 residues. Germline V gives CDR1 LGHNA, CDR2 YSLEER. Trimming removed 1 base at V and 3 bases at J, with 21 bases between. The CDR3 protein is CASSQAPITLWGDYGYTF. In nucleotides, the CDR3 is TGCGCCAGCAGCCAAGCCCCCATAACCCTTTGGGGCGACTATGGCTACACCTTC.

V usage is TRBV7-9 and J usage is TRBJ1-1; 7 nucleotides line up with TRBD1. CDR3 length equals 14 residues. CDR1 and CDR2 from the germline V gene are SEHNR and FQNEAQ (reference sequence). J lost 1 base, V lost 3 bases, and 2 bases had no gene match. DNA for the CDR3: TGTGCCAGCAGCTTCGGACAGGCGAACACTGAAGCTTTCTTT. It encodes CASSFGQANTEAFF.

This chain connects TRBV4-3 to TRBJ1-1; tentative D call: TRBD1 (6 bases). Per germline, CDR1 LGHNA and CDR2 YSLEER. This CDR3 spans 19 amino acids. V was pared by 1 base and J by 4 bases, with 25 bases between. The CDR3 DNA sequence: TGCGCCAGCAGCCAAGGTATGTGGACAGAACGGACCGTCGGCACTGAAGCTTTCTTT. The encoded protein is CASSQGMWTERTVGTEAFF.

CDR3 protein: CASSARTGLNTEAFF. As DNA, the CDR3 is TGTGCCAGCAGCGCTAGAACAGGACTGAACACTGAAGCTTTCTTT. The rearrangement joins TRBV11-3 to TRBJ1-1, with TRBD1 as a possible D gene (5 bases). CDR1 is SGHNT, CDR2 YENEEA, per germline. The CDR3 length is 15 residues. The V and J ends lost 5 bases and 0 bases respectively, with 13 bases between them. Together with reference TRBV11-3 and TRBJ1-1, the CDR3 gives the full variable domain: EAGVVQSPRYKIIEKKQPVAFWCNPISGHNTLYWYLQNLGQGPELLIRYENEEAVDDSQLPKDRFSAERLKGVDSTLKIQPAELGDSAVYLCASSARTGLNTEAFFGQGTRLTVV.

The V and J genes are TRBV4-3 and TRBJ1-5; perhaps TRBD1 as D (5 bases). V lost 1 base and J lost 6, with 7 bases in between. The V gene's germline CDR1 is LGHNA and CDR2 YSLEER. CDR3 length equals 13 residues. The CDR3 region has the DNA TGCGCCAGCAGCCAAGGAAGGGGTCAGCCCCAGCATTTT. Translating it yields CASSQGRGQPQHF.

This clone was seen a single time. The rearrangement joins TRBV11-1 to TRBJ2-7; D may be TRBD1 (6 bases). The V and J ends lost 1 base and 5 bases respectively, with 9 bases between them. The CDR3 length is 13 residues. CDR1 and CDR2 from the germline V gene are SGHAT and FQDESV (reference sequence). Here the CDR3 reads CASSLDRVHEQYF. CDR3 DNA: TGTGCCAGCAGCTTAGACAGGGTGCACGAGCAGTACTTC.

V and J are TRBV7-9 and TRBJ2-7; 7 bases are shared with TRBD1. The germline gives CDR1 SEHNR, CDR2 FQNEAQ (reference sequence). This CDR3 comprises 15 residues. The V and J ends lost 4 bases and 3 bases, in that order; junction bases with no gene match: 9. The CDR3: CASSSGTAAVYEQYF. The CDR3 region has the DNA TGTGCCAGCAGCTCCGGGACAGCAGCTGTCTACGAGCAGTACTTC.

The chain carries TRBV11-1 and TRBJ2-1, with a tentative D call TRBD2 (5 bases). Trimming removed 5 bases at V and 3 bases at J, with 17 bases between. The CDR3 loop spans 16 amino acids. Germline CDR1 SGHAT, CDR2 FQDESV (reference sequence). DNA of the CDR3: TGTGCCAGCAGCCAATTAGGGCGGACTGTCTACAATGAGCAGTTCTTC. Its protein is CASSQLGRTVYNEQFF.

This clone was picked up one time. The chain carries TRBV4-3 and TRBJ1-2; 11 positions agree with TRBD1. The germline CDR1 and CDR2 sequences are LGHNA and YSLEER. J gave up 7 bases and V 3 bases, and 4 bases lay outside the gene matches. CDR3 length equals 14 residues. CDR3 residues: CASSQDRGLRGYTF. Here the CDR3 DNA reads TGCGCCAGCAGCCAGGACAGGGGGCTGCGTGGCTACACCTTC.

The chain combines TRBV5-4 with TRBJ1-1; no clear D gene. V was shortened by 0 bases and J by 1 base, with 4 bases between the two germline ends. The CDR3 is 13 amino acids. The V gene's germline CDR1 is SGHNT and CDR2 YYREEE (reference sequence). The CDR3 loop reads CASSLAGNTEAFF. DNA for the CDR3: TGTGCCAGCAGCTTGGCCGGGAACACTGAAGCTTTCTTT. The complete variable domain, with remaining parts taken from reference TRBV5-4 and TRBJ1-1, reads ETGVTQSPTHLIKTRGQQVTLRCSSQSGHNTVSWYQQALGQGPQFIFQYYREEENGRGNFPPRFSGLQFPNYSSELNVNALELDDSALYLCASSLAGNTEAFFGQGTRLTVV.

The rearrangement joins TRBV19 to TRBJ1-1; 9 bases agree with TRBD1. This CDR3 is built from 15 residues. V gave up 5 bases and J gave up 1 base; unmatched junction bases: 5. In germline, CDR1 is LNHDA, CDR2 SQIVND (reference sequence). This CDR3 is CASSARDRANTEAFF. In DNA, the CDR3 is TGTGCCAGTAGTGCGCGGGACAGGGCGAACACTGAAGCTTTCTTT.

The chain couples TRBV7-2 to TRBJ1-1, with D tentatively TRBD1 (6 bases). The CDR3 is made up of 13 amino acids. The V and J ends lost 5 bases and 5 bases respectively, with 12 bases between them. Germline-derived CDR1 and CDR2 are SGHTA and FQGNSA. This CDR3 reads CASSGTGSTEAFF. The DNA for the CDR3 is TGTGCCAGCAGCGGTACAGGGTCTACTGAAGCTTTCTTT.

The chain links TRBV5-5 to TRBJ1-1, with 10 bases that match TRBD1. CDR3 length: 15 amino acids. Losses at the gene ends were 2 bases for V and 3 bases for J; bases not matched to a gene: 4. Germline CDR1 and CDR2: SGHKS and YYEKEE (reference sequence). The CDR3 DNA follows: TGTGCCAGCAGCTTTCGACAGGGGGCGGACACTGAAGCTTTCTTT. Amino acids: CASSFRQGADTEAFF.

This chain uses TRBV20-1 with TRBJ2-7; 8 bases are a match to TRBD2. The length of the CDR3 is 16 residues. Germline assignment: CDR1 DFQATT and CDR2 SNEGSKA (reference sequence). Trimming removed 3 bases from V and 0 bases from J; junction bases left unmatched: 10. This CDR3 reads CSASGHLSGASYEQYF. The CDR3, as DNA: TGCAGTGCTAGTGGACACCTTAGCGGGGCCTCCTACGAGCAGTACTTC.

The gene calls are TRBV18 and TRBJ1-3; D gene unclear. The V end was cut by 4 bases, the J end by 4 bases, with 11 bases between. CDR1 is KGHSH and CDR2 is LQKENI in the germline V gene. The CDR3 runs to 14 residues. CDR3 nucleotides: TGTGCCAGCTCACTCGATGCGCGCGGAAACACCATATATTTT. Amino acids: CASSLDARGNTIYF.

The rearrangement links TRBV19 to TRBJ2-5; possible D gene TRBD1, 6 bases. Between the trimmed V and J ends, which lost 1 base and 5 bases, there was a span of 11 bases. Looked up from germline, CDR1 is LNHDA and CDR2 is SQIVND (reference sequence). There are 14 residues in the CDR3. CDR3 sequence: CASSIARGQETQYF. DNA for the CDR3: TGTGCCAGTAGTATAGCACGAGGACAGGAGACCCAGTACTTC.

The chain carries TRBV30 and TRBJ1-6, with a tentative D call TRBD1 (6 bases). CDR3 length: 14 amino acids. Germline CDR1 GTSNPN, CDR2 SVGIG (reference sequence). The germline V and J ends were trimmed by 5 bases and 3 bases, with 11 bases remaining between them. Written as DNA, the CDR3 is TGTGCCTGGCTAAGCAGGGGCTATAATTCACCCCTCCACTTT. It translates to CAWLSRGYNSPLHF. Full variable domain (outside the CDR3, taken from reference TRBV30 and TRBJ1-6): SQTIHQWPATLVQPVGSPLSLECTVEGTSNPNLYWYRQAAGRGLQLLFYSVGIGQISSEVPQNLSASRPQDRQFILSSKKLLLSDSGFYLCAWLSRGYNSPLHFGNGTRLTVT.